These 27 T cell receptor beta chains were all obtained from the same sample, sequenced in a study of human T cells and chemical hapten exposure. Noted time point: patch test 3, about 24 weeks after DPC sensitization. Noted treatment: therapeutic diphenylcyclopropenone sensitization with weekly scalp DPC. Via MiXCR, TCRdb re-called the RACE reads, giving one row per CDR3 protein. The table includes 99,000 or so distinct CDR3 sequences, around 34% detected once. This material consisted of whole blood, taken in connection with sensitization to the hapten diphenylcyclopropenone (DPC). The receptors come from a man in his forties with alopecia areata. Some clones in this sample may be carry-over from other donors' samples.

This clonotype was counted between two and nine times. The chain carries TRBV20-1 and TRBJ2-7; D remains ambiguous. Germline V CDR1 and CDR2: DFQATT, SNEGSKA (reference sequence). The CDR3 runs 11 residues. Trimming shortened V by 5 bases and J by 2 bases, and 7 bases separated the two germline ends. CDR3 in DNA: TGCAGTGCTCCGGATCCCTACGAGCAGTACTTC. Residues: CSAPDPYEQYF.

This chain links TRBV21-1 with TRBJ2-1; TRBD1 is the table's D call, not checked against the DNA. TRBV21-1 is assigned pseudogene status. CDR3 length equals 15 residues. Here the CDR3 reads CASSYRDRAYNEQFF. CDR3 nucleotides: TGTGCCAGCAGCTACCGGGACAGAGCCTACAATGAGCAGTTCTTC.

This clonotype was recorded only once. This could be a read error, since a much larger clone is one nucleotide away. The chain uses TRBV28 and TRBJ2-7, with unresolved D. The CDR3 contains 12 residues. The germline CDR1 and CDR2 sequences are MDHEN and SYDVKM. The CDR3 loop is CASSLISYKQYF. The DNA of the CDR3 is TGTGCCAGCAGTTTAATTTCCTACAAGCAGTACTTC.

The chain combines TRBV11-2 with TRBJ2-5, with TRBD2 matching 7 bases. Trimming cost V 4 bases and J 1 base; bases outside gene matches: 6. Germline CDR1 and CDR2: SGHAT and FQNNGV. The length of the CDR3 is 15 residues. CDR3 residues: CASSSGASGQETQYF. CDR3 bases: TGTGCCAGCAGCTCCGGGGCTAGCGGCCAAGAGACCCAGTACTTC.

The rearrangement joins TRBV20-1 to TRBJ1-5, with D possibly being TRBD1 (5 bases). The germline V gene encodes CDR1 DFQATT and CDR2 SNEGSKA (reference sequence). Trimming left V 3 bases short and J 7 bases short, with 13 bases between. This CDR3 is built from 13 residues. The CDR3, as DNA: TGCAGTGCTAGTTTCGGGGGAGAACAGCCCCAGCATTTT. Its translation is CSASFGGEQPQHF.

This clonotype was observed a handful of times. The CDR3 protein is CASSPRTSAEETQYF. The DNA for the CDR3 is TGTGCCAGCAGCCCAAGGACTAGCGCCGAAGAGACCCAGTACTTC. V and J are TRBV7-2 and TRBJ2-5; 9 nucleotides line up with TRBD2. CDR1 is SGHTA and CDR2 is FQGNSA in the germline V gene. The CDR3 spans 15 residues. V was clipped by 5 bases and J by 3 bases; unmatched bases: 7.

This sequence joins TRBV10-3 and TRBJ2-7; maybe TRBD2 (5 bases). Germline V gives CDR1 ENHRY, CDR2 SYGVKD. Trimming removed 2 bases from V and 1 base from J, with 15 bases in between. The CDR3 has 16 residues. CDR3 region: CAISETGTGNSYEQYV. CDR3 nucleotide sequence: TGTGCCATCAGTGAGACGGGAACGGGAAATTCCTACGAGCAGTACGTC.

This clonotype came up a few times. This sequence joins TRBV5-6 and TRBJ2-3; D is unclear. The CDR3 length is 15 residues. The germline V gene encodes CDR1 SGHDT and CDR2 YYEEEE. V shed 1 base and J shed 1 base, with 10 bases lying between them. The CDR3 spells CASSLRSTGTDTQYF. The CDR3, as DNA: TGTGCCAGCAGCTTGAGATCAACGGGCACAGATACGCAGTATTTT.

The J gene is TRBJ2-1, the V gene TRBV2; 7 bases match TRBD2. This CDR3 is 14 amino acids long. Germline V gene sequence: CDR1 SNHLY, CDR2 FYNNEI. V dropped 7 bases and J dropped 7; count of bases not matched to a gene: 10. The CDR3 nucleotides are TGTGCCAGCACGGCGCGGGGGAGTAGGAATGAGCAGTTCTTC. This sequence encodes CASTARGSRNEQFF.

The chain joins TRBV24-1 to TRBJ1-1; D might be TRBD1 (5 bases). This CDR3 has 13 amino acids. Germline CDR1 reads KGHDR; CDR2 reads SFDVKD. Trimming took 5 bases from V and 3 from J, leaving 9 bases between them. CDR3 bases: TGTGCCACCAGTGTAGGGGAAGACACTGAAGCTTTCTTT. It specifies CATSVGEDTEAFF.

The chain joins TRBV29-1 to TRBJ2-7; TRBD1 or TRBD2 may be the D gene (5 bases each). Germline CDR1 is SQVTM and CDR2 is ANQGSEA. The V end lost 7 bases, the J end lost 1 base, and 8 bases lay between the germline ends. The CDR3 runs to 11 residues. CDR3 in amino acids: CSGGDSYEQYF. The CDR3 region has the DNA TGCAGCGGAGGGGATTCCTACGAGCAGTACTTC.

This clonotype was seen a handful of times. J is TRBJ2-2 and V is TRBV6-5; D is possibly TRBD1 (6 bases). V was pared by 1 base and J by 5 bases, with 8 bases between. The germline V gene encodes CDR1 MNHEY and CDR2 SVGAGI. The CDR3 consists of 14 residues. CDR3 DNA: TGTGCCAGCAGTTACTACACAGGGACCGGGGAGCTGTTTTTT. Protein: CASSYYTGTGELFF.

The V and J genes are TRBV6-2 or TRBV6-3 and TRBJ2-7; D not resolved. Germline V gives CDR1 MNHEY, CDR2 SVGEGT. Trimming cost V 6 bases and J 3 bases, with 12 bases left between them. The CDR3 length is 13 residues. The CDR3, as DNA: TGTGCCAGCAGCCGCACGAGGAGCTACGAGCAGTACGTC. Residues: CASSRTRSYEQYV.

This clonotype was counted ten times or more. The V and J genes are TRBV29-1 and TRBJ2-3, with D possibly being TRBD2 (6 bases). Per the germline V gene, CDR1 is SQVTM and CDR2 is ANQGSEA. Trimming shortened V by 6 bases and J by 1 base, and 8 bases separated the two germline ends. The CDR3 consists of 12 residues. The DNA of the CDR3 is TGCAGCGTGGAGGGTGGCACAGATACGCAGTATTTT. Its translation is CSVEGGTDTQYF.

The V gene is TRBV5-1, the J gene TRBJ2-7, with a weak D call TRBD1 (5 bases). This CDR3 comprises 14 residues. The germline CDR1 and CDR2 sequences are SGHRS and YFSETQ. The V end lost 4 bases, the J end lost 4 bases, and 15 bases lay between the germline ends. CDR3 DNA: TGCGCCAGCAGCCTCGCAGGGCAGCAGTACGAGCAGTACTTC. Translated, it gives CASSLAGQQYEQYF.

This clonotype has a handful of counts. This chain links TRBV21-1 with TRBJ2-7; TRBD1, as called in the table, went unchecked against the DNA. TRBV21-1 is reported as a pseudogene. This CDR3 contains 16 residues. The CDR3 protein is CASSKATGQGAYEQYF. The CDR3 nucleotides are TGTGCCAGCAGCAAAGCCACGGGACAGGGGGCTTACGAGCAGTACTTC.

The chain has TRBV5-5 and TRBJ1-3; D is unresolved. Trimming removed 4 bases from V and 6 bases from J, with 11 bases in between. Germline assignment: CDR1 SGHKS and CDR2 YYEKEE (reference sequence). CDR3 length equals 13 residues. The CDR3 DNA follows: TGTGCCAGCAGCCTCGACCGAAAAAACACCATATATTTT. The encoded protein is CASSLDRKNTIYF.

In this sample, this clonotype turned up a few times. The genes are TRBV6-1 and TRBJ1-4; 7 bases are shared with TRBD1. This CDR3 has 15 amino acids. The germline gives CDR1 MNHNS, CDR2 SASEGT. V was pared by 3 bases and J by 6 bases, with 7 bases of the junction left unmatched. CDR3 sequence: CASSEFLGGDEKLFF. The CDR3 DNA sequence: TGTGCCAGCAGTGAGTTTTTAGGGGGCGATGAAAAACTGTTTTTT.

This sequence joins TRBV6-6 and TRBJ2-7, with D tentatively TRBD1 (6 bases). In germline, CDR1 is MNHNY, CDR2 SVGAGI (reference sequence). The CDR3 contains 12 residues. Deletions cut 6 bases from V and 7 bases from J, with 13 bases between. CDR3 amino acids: CASSFTGSEQYV. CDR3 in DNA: TGTGCCAGCAGCTTCACAGGGAGTGAGCAGTACGTC.

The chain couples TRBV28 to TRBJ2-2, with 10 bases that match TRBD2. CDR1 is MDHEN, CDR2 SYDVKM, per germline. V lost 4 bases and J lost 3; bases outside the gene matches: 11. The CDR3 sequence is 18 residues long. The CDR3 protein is CASSSSLAGPPHTGELFF. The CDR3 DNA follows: TGTGCCAGCAGTTCGTCACTAGCGGGACCGCCCCACACCGGGGAGCTGTTTTTT.

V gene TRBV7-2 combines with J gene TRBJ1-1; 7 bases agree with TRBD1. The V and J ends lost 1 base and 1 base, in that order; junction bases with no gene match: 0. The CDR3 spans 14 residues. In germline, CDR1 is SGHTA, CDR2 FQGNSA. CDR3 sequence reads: CASSLGQGNTEAFF. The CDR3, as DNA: TGTGCCAGCAGCTTAGGACAGGGGAACACTGAAGCTTTCTTT. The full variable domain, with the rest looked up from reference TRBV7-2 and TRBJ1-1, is GAGVSQSPSNKVTEKGKDVELRCDPISGHTALYWYRQSLGQGLEFLIYFQGNSAPDKSGLPSDRFSAERTGGSVSTLTIQRTQQEDSAVYLCASSLGQGNTEAFFGQGTRLTVV.

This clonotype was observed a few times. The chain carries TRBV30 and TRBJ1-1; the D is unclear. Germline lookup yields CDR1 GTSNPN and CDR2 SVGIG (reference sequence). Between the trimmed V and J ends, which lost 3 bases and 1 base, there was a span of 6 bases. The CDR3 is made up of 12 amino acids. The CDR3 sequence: CAWRTANTEAFF. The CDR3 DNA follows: TGTGCCTGGAGGACGGCGAACACTGAAGCTTTCTTT.

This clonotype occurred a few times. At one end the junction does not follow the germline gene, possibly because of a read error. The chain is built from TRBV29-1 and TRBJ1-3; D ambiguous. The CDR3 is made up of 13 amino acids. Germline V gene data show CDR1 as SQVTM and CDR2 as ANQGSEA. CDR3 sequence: CSVEGPNGNTIYF. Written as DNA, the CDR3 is TGCAGCGTAGAAGGACCAAATGGAAACACCATATATTTT.

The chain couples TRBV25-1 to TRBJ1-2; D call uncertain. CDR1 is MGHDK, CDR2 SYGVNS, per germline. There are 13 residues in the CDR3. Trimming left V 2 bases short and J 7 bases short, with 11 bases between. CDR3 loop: CASSERLKSGYTF. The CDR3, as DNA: TGTGCCAGCAGTGAACGCTTGAAAAGTGGCTACACCTTC.

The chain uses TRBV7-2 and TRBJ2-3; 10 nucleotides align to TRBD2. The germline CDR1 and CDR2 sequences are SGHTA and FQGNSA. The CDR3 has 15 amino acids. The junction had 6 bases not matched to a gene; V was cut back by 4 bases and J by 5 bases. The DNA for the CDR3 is TGTGCCAGCAGCTCGCGAGCTAGCGGGAGAGATACGCAGTATTTT. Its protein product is CASSSRASGRDTQYF.

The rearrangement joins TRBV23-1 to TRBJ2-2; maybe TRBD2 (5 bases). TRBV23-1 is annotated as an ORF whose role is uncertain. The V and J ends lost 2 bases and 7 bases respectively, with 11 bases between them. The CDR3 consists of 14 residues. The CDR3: CASSQPPEDGELFF. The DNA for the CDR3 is TGCGCCAGCAGTCAACCGCCGGAGGACGGGGAGCTGTTTTTT.

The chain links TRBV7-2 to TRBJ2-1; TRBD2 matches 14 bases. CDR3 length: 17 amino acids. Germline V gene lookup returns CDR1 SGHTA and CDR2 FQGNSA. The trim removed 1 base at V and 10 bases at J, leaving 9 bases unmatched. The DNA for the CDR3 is TGTGCCAGCAGCTTAGGTCGCGGGACTAGCGGGAGTCGGGAGCAGTTCTTC. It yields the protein CASSLGRGTSGSREQFF. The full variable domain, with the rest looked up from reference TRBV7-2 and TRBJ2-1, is GAGVSQSPSNKVTEKGKDVELRCDPISGHTALYWYRQSLGQGLEFLIYFQGNSAPDKSGLPSDRFSAERTGGSVSTLTIQRTQQEDSAVYLCASSLGRGTSGSREQFFGPGTRLTVL.